The 17 T cell receptor beta chains below were found in one sample sequenced in a study of cytomegalovirus exposure and HLA in healthy donors. Profiling relied on immunoSEQ multiplex PCR, and the TCRdb table lists in-frame clones only, not all of them. The sample has approximately 170,000 clones, approximately 88% seen once; the top ten hold roughly 10%. What was sequenced was PBMCs. The receptors stem from a man aged 25 to 45 in good health and CMV-seropositive.

The chain couples TRBV5-5 to TRBJ2-3, with D unclear. The CDR3 consists of 12 residues. From germline, CDR1 is SGHKS and CDR2 YYEKEE (reference sequence). V lost 6 bases, J lost 4 bases, and 9 bases lay in between. The CDR3 region is CASTLEADTQYF. The CDR3 coding sequence is TGTGCCAGCACCCTAGAGGCAGATACGCAGTATTTT.

The chain has TRBV9 and TRBJ2-1, with 7 bases aligning to TRBD2. V lost 1 base, J lost 6 bases, and 4 bases stayed unmatched. The CDR3 runs 14 residues. CDR1 is SGDLS, CDR2 YYNGEE, per germline. The CDR3 reads CASSVRWEGNEQFF. Here the CDR3 DNA reads TGTGCCAGCAGCGTAAGGTGGGAGGGCAATGAGCAGTTCTTC.

The J gene is TRBJ1-2, the V gene TRBV4-1; 7 bases are a match to TRBD1. Trimming cost V 2 bases and J 3 bases; bases outside gene matches: 3. This CDR3 has 14 residues. Germline CDR1 and CDR2: MGHRA and YSYEKL. The CDR3 sequence: CASSQLGGHYGYTF. For the CDR3, the DNA is TGCGCCAGCAGCCAATTAGGGGGCCACTATGGCTACACCTTC.

The chain employs TRBV5-6 and TRBJ2-7; 9 bases are shared with TRBD1. The germline V gene has CDR1 SGHDT and CDR2 YYEEEE. There are 14 residues in the CDR3. The V gene end was trimmed by 4 bases and the J gene end by 5 bases; junction bases not matched to a gene: 7. CDR3 sequence reads: CASSRGTGTDEQYF. DNA for the CDR3: TGTGCCAGCAGCAGGGGGACAGGGACGGACGAGCAGTACTTC. The full variable domain, completed using reference TRBV5-6 and TRBJ2-7, is DAGVTQSPTHLIKTRGQQVTLRCSPKSGHDTVSWYQQALGQGPQFIFQYYEEEERQRGNFPDRFSGHQFPNYSSELNVNALLLGDSALYLCASSRGTGTDEQYFGPGTRLTVT.

The chain combines TRBV4-1 with TRBJ2-2; weak D call: TRBD1 (6 bases). The germline V and J ends were trimmed by 3 bases and 0 bases, with 8 bases remaining between them. This CDR3 has 15 amino acids. CDR1 MGHRA and CDR2 YSYEKL come from the germline V gene. The CDR3: CASSQNRANTGELFF. CDR3 in DNA: TGCGCCAGCAGCCAGAACAGGGCGAACACCGGGGAGCTGTTTTTT.

The J gene is TRBJ2-7, the V gene TRBV15; 10 positions agree with TRBD2. CDR3 length: 15 residues. Unmatched junction bases numbered 5, after V lost 3 bases and J lost 3 bases. Germline V gene sequence: CDR1 LNHNV, CDR2 YYDKDF (reference sequence). The CDR3 region is CATSRLAGELYEQYF. DNA for the CDR3: TGTGCCACCAGCAGGCTAGCGGGAGAACTCTACGAGCAGTACTTC.

For the CDR3, the DNA is TGTGCCACCAGCAGAGATCCCCCCTCTAGCGGGACTAGCACAGATACGCAGTATTTT. It is translated as CATSRDPPSSGTSTDTQYF. The chain combines TRBV15 with TRBJ2-3; 9 positions agree with TRBD2. Germline CDR1 and CDR2: LNHNV and YYDKDF (reference sequence). Germline trimming cut 0 bases from V and 0 bases from J; bases unmatched to any gene: 10. This CDR3 comprises 19 residues.

This clone was detected a few times. CDR3 amino acids: CASSGGGAYGYTF. CDR3 nucleotide sequence: TGTGCCAGCAGCGGCGGGGGGGCCTATGGCTACACCTTC. The chain couples TRBV6-5 to TRBJ1-2; a weak D match, TRBD1 (6 bases). CDR1 is MNHEY, CDR2 SVGAGI, per germline. The CDR3 has 13 amino acids. Trimming took off 6 bases at V and 4 bases at J, with 12 bases between the two ends.

This chain connects TRBV30 to TRBJ2-2; D is possibly TRBD1 (6 bases). The CDR3 extends over 16 amino acids. The V end lost 5 bases, the J end lost 1 base, and 17 bases lay between the germline ends. CDR1 is GTSNPN and CDR2 is SVGIG in the germline V gene (reference sequence). Here the CDR3 reads CAWRPGQRMNTGELFF. In nucleotides, the CDR3 is TGTGCCTGGCGCCCTGGACAGAGAATGAACACCGGGGAGCTGTTTTTT.

This clone was counted between two and nine times. CDR3 bases: TGTGCCAGTATCGCGGGCTTCGGCTATGGCTACACCTTC. Protein sequence: CASIAGFGYGYTF. The chain has TRBV19 and TRBJ1-2; D gene uncertain. The length of the CDR3 is 13 residues. V shed 7 bases and J shed 4 bases, with 13 bases lying between them. Germline values: CDR1 LNHDA, CDR2 SQIVND (reference sequence). Full variable domain (outside the CDR3, taken from reference TRBV19 and TRBJ1-2): DGGITQSPKYLFRKEGQNVTLSCEQNLNHDAMYWYRQDPGQGLRLIYYSQIVNDFQKGDIAEGYSVSREKKESFPLTVTSAQKNPTAFYLCASIAGFGYGYTFGSGTRLTVV.

CDR3 bases: TGTGCCAGCACTGACAGGGGGAGGTTCTACGAGCAGTACTTC. This encodes CASTDRGRFYEQYF. This chain connects TRBV28 to TRBJ2-7; TRBD1 matches 9 bases. The CDR3 spans 14 residues. Losses at the gene ends were 7 bases for V and 3 bases for J; bases not matched to a gene: 7. Germline loops: CDR1 MDHEN, CDR2 SYDVKM.

Ten or more counts support this clone. J is TRBJ2-7 and V is TRBV7-2, with TRBD2 as a possible D gene (6 bases). CDR1 SGHTA and CDR2 FQGNSA come from the germline V gene. V was cut by 5 bases and J by 6 bases, with 20 bases left in between. CDR3 length equals 15 residues. The CDR3 is CASSLVAGSRSEQYF. For the CDR3, the DNA is TGTGCCAGCAGCCTGGTGGCGGGGTCTCGCTCCGAGCAGTACTTC.

This chain connects TRBV29-1 to TRBJ2-5; 8 positions match TRBD2. With V trimmed by 3 bases and J by 2 bases, 5 bases remained unmatched. This CDR3 has 14 amino acids. Germline V gene data show CDR1 as SQVTM and CDR2 as ANQGSEA. Here the CDR3 DNA reads TGCAGCGTTGATCGAGCGGGGGTACAAGAGACCCAGTACTTC. Its translation: CSVDRAGVQETQYF.

This clone was counted only a few times. V gene TRBV10-3 combines with J gene TRBJ1-5; D is ambiguous. Germline V CDR1 and CDR2: ENHRY, SYGVKD. Between the trimmed V and J ends, which lost 3 bases and 4 bases, there was a span of 7 bases. The CDR3 loop spans 13 amino acids. The CDR3 spells CAISEVGNQPQHF. The CDR3 nucleotides are TGTGCCATCAGTGAAGTCGGGAATCAGCCCCAGCATTTT.

The gene calls are TRBV2 and TRBJ1-5; maybe TRBD1 (5 bases). The germline V gene encodes CDR1 SNHLY and CDR2 FYNNEI. Trimming took off 7 bases at V and 4 bases at J, with 8 bases between the two ends. This CDR3 spans 12 amino acids. CDR3 sequence: CASTGSNQPQHF. The CDR3 region has the DNA TGTGCCAGCACAGGGTCGAATCAGCCCCAGCATTTT.

The J gene is TRBJ1-1, the V gene TRBV7-9, with 9 bases that match TRBD1. Germline V gene data show CDR1 as SEHNR and CDR2 as FQNEAQ (reference sequence). V was clipped by 5 bases and J by 1 base; unmatched bases: 5. The CDR3 has 15 amino acids. The DNA of the CDR3 is TGTGCCAGCAGCGAAGACAGGGGGGCGAACACTGAAGCTTTCTTT. It is translated as CASSEDRGANTEAFF.

The genes are TRBV4-3 and TRBJ2-7; 15 bases are a match to TRBD2. The junction had 9 bases not matched to a gene; V was cut back by 4 bases and J by 2 bases. The CDR3 is made up of 18 amino acids. Germline V gene data show CDR1 as LGHNA and CDR2 as YSLEER. CDR3 DNA sequence: TGCGCCAGCAGCCCTGGGACTAGCGGGGGGCCTACAACCTACGAGCAGTACTTC. Its protein product is CASSPGTSGGPTTYEQYF.